Below are 2 T cell receptor beta chains sequenced from a single sample in a study of blood T cells in healthy people across ages (dated by TCRdb to the mid-2010s). Library prep was done by 5' RACE. The sequencer was an Illumina HiSeq 2500. The second PCR ran for roughly 6 to 11 cycles and used a J-beta primer mix along with a sample-barcoded 5' primer. The raw public data were reprocessed by TCRdb itself: fastp quality trimming at Q25, MiXCR clonotype calling, in-frame beta chains only. When rows share a CDR3 protein, they turn into one entry using the most common DNA and genes. The table for this sample lists 550,000 to 800,000 distinct CDR3 sequences; under 25% of them were counted only once. The ten largest account for roughly 3.7% of the sample. The sequenced material came from blood. The receptors derive from a man between 65 and 85 years old in good health.

The table lists this clonotype with a few counts. The CDR3 DNA reads TGTGCCAGCAGCCCCCCCCGACTAGCACCGGAGCAGTTCTTC. Amino acids: CASSPPRLAPEQFF. This sequence joins TRBV12-3 or TRBV12-4 and TRBJ2-1, with 7 bases matching TRBD2. This CDR3 spans 14 amino acids. V trimming: 6 bases; J trimming: 10 bases; junction bases outside the gene matches: 12.

In the case of this clonotype: One junction end disagrees with the germline gene, perhaps due to a read error. This sequence joins TRBV7-3 and TRBJ2-5; tentatively, D is TRBD1 (6 bases). The J call may not be correct, given that the DNA end is closer to TRBJ2-1. This CDR3 region has 13 residues. The germline V gene encodes CDR1 SGHTA and CDR2 FQGTGA. DNA for the CDR3: TGTGCCGGCAGCTTTTTACAGGGATATGAGCAGTTCTTC. It yields the protein CAGSFLQGYEQFF.